This TCR beta chain was sequenced in a study of T cell responses to AZD1222 COVID-19 vaccine. CDR3 length: 15 residues. Trimming pared 2 bases from V and 6 bases from J, leaving 14 bases between. Germline V gives CDR1 MNHEY, CDR2 SVGEGT. Data came from immunoSEQ multiplex PCR; TCRdb stores just in-frame clones and leaves some out. The sample holds 100,000 to 120,000 clones, 80% to 95% seen once. This clonotype was sampled from an adult who received the AZD1222 COVID-19 vaccine. This chain links TRBV6-2 or TRBV6-3 with TRBJ2-1; D might be TRBD1 (6 bases). The input for sequencing was peripheral blood, taken 28 days after the second AZD1222 dose. The CDR3 nucleotides are TGTGCCAGCAGTTACCCCCTAGGGGGATCCAATGAGCAGTTCTTC. Its protein product is CASSYPLGGSNEQFF.